One sample yielded the 30 T cell receptor beta chains listed below, sequenced in a study of cytomegalovirus exposure and HLA in healthy donors. The study ran its PCR with 60 Vbeta and 13 Jbeta primers. Using immunoSEQ multiplex PCR, the repertoire was profiled, and TCRdb retains in-frame clones only, with some absent. The sample contains more than 100,000 clones, around 60% of which appear only once. Sequenced material: PBMCs. The receptors shown here come from a woman in her forties or fifties in good health and CMV-seronegative.

The J gene is TRBJ2-2, the V gene TRBV12-5, with 7 bases matching TRBD1. Germline V gives CDR1 LGHNT, CDR2 FRNRAP. CDR3 size: 14 residues. V shed 6 bases and J 1 base; nucleotides not matched to a gene: 2. CDR3 DNA: TGTGCTAGTGGGAGGACAGGGAACACCGGGGAGCTGTTTTTT. Protein product: CASGRTGNTGELFF.

This clone came up a few times. This chain links TRBV2 with TRBJ2-2; the D is unclear. This CDR3 spans 13 amino acids. Trimming pared 7 bases from V and 4 bases from J, leaving 10 bases between. Germline V gives CDR1 SNHLY, CDR2 FYNNEI. The CDR3 protein is CASTLVVTGELFF. The CDR3 DNA sequence: TGTGCCAGCACGTTAGTTGTCACCGGGGAGCTGTTTTTT.

A single count supports this clone. The chain links TRBV12-5 to TRBJ1-2, with unresolved D. In germline, CDR1 is LGHNT, CDR2 FRNRAP. V shed 3 bases and J shed 6 bases, with 14 bases lying between them. The CDR3 runs to 14 residues. CDR3 DNA sequence: TGTGCTAGTGGTTTACCTCGAGGAGGTAATGGCTACACCTTC. Protein: CASGLPRGGNGYTF.

This clone was seen more than once but under ten times. V usage is TRBV7-3 and J usage is TRBJ2-2, with 8 bases matching TRBD2. CDR1 SGHTA and CDR2 FQGTGA come from the germline V gene. V lost 6 bases, J lost 4 bases, and 7 bases stayed unmatched. The CDR3 totals 15 residues. The CDR3 coding sequence is TGTGCCAGCAGGAGCGGGACTAGTAGCACCGGGGAGCTGTTTTTT. Protein: CASRSGTSSTGELFF.

The rearrangement uses TRBV29-1 and TRBJ1-1; 7 nucleotides line up with TRBD1. Trimming took 5 bases from V and 0 from J; bases not matched to a gene: 6. This CDR3 comprises 14 residues. The germline V gene encodes CDR1 SQVTM and CDR2 ANQGSEA. The CDR3: CSVRGQHMNTEAFF. The CDR3 coding sequence is TGCAGCGTTAGGGGACAGCACATGAACACTGAAGCTTTCTTT.

The chain is built from TRBV2 and TRBJ2-3; 10 positions match TRBD2. CDR1 and CDR2 (germline): SNHLY, FYNNEI. Trimming took 10 bases from V and 0 from J; bases not matched to a gene: 4. The CDR3 length is 14 residues. The DNA for the CDR3 is TGTGCCACCCTAGCGGGGGAAAGCACAGATACGCAGTATTTT. Translating gives CATLAGESTDTQYF.

The rearrangement joins TRBV5-1 to TRBJ1-1; 10 positions agree with TRBD1. CDR3 length: 17 residues. Trimming at V came to 4 bases and at J to 4 bases, leaving 13 bases not matched to a gene. Germline CDR1 is SGHRS and CDR2 is YFSETQ. The CDR3 nucleotides read TGCGCCAGCAGCCCGTACCGACAGGGGGCCTCGGGCACTGAAGCTTTCTTT. As protein: CASSPYRQGASGTEAFF.

The sample holds a few counts of this clone. Here the CDR3 reads CASRFAGGSNQPQHF. The CDR3 DNA reads as TGTGCCAGCAGGTTCGCAGGGGGAAGCAATCAGCCCCAGCATTTT. The rearrangement links TRBV2 to TRBJ1-5, with TRBD1 matching 7 bases. The length of the CDR3 is 15 residues. Germline V CDR1 and CDR2: SNHLY, FYNNEI. The ends lost 6 bases at V and 1 base at J; junction bases unmatched: 6.

V usage is TRBV5-1 and J usage is TRBJ2-3; the match to TRBD1 covers 7 bases. Looked up from germline, CDR1 is SGHRS and CDR2 is YFSETQ. The V and J ends lost 3 bases and 0 bases, in that order; junction bases with no gene match: 4. The length of the CDR3 is 15 residues. The CDR3 reads CASSSRQGSTDTQYF. The CDR3 DNA follows: TGCGCCAGCAGCTCACGACAGGGTAGCACAGATACGCAGTATTTT. The full variable domain, in which reference TRBV5-1 and TRBJ2-3 provide the parts outside the CDR3, is KAGVTQTPRYLIKTRGQQVTLSCSPISGHRSVSWYQQTPGQGLQFLFEYFSETQRNKGNFPGRFSGRQFSNSRSEMNVSTLELGDSALYLCASSSRQGSTDTQYFGPGTRLTVL.

The genes are TRBV7-9 and TRBJ2-7; D is possibly TRBD1 (5 bases). The V end lost 5 bases, the J end lost 6 bases, and 17 bases lay between the germline ends. CDR3 length: 14 amino acids. Germline V CDR1 and CDR2: SEHNR, FQNEAQ (reference sequence). For the CDR3, the DNA is TGTGCCAGCAGCCTCTCAGGGAAGGAGAGCGAGCAGTACTTC. Encoded protein: CASSLSGKESEQYF.

This clone showed up just once. The gene calls are TRBV13 and TRBJ2-7; D perhaps matches TRBD2 (6 bases). This CDR3 has 14 residues. Germline CDR1 PRHDT, CDR2 FYEKMQ (reference sequence). V lost 5 bases and J 2 bases, leaving 13 bases between the germline ends. This CDR3 is CASSQRDSTYEQYF. The CDR3 DNA reads as TGTGCCAGCAGCCAAAGGGACTCCACCTACGAGCAGTACTTC.

The CDR3 region has the DNA TGTGCCAGCAGGACAGCCTTCAATCAGCCCCAGCATTTT. Its protein product is CASRTAFNQPQHF. V gene TRBV7-2 combines with J gene TRBJ1-5; TRBD1 is a possible D gene (5 bases). Per the germline V gene, CDR1 is SGHTA and CDR2 is FQGNSA. V was cut by 6 bases and J by 3 bases, with 9 bases left in between. This CDR3 contains 13 residues.

This clone was seen a handful of times. The chain joins TRBV4-2 to TRBJ2-3; 13 bases map to TRBD2. Germline-derived CDR1 and CDR2 are LGHNA and YNFKEQ. CDR3 length: 21 residues. V was pared by 0 bases and J by 3 bases, with 15 bases of the junction left unmatched. In DNA, the CDR3 is TGTGCCAGCAGCCAAGAGGGGGGCCGGGGACTAGCGGGAAGGGGGACAGATACGCAGTATTTT. Amino acids: CASSQEGGRGLAGRGTDTQYF.

The V gene is TRBV7-8, the J gene TRBJ1-1, with D possibly being TRBD1 (6 bases). Germline-derived CDR1 and CDR2 are SGHVS and FQNEAQ. CDR3 length equals 21 residues. Trimming removed 7 bases at V and 2 bases at J, with 35 bases between. The CDR3 protein is CASIVSRSPRGRGLRNTEAFF. The DNA for the CDR3 is TGTGCCAGCATCGTATCCCGTTCACCCCGGGGCAGGGGCCTGCGAAACACTGAAGCTTTCTTT.

This clone turned up a few times. The chain combines TRBV28 with TRBJ2-7; 8 positions match TRBD2. The germline V gene has CDR1 MDHEN and CDR2 SYDVKM. After removal of 7 bases from V and 2 bases from J, the junction contained 7 bases not matched to a gene. The CDR3 sequence is 14 residues long. The CDR3 sequence is CASKAGVAPYEQYF. The CDR3 nucleotides are TGTGCCAGCAAAGCGGGAGTGGCTCCCTACGAGCAGTACTTC. Together with reference TRBV28 and TRBJ2-7, the CDR3 gives the full variable domain: DVKVTQSSRYLVKRTGEKVFLECVQDMDHENMFWYRQDPGLGLRLIYFSYDVKMKEKGDIPEGYSVSREKKERFSLILESASTNQTSMYLCASKAGVAPYEQYFGPGTRLTVT.

Points on this clone: An end of the junction does not agree with germline; a read error may underlie this. J is TRBJ2-1 and V is TRBV2; the D is unclear. Germline CDR1 is SNHLY and CDR2 is FYNNEI. This CDR3 has 12 amino acids. The CDR3 DNA sequence: TGTGCCAGCAGGGAAGACAAGAATGAGCAGTTCTTC. Amino acid sequence: CASREDKNEQFF.

The chain links TRBV4-3 to TRBJ1-2; the D gene is possibly TRBD1 (6 bases). Trimming removed 0 bases at V and 4 bases at J, with 12 bases between. This CDR3 region has 15 residues. Germline V gives CDR1 LGHNA, CDR2 YSLEER. DNA of the CDR3: TGCGCCAGCAGCCAAGAGTCAGGGGCCGGCTATGGCTACACCTTC. Amino acid sequence: CASSQESGAGYGYTF.

The rearrangement uses TRBV6-5 and TRBJ1-1; D may be TRBD1 (5 bases). This CDR3 spans 16 amino acids. Trimming left V 2 bases short and J 3 bases short, with 16 bases between. Germline V CDR1 and CDR2: MNHEY, SVGAGI. The CDR3 DNA reads TGTGCCAGCAGTTACGCGATGACCCAGGGTTACACTGAAGCTTTCTTT. Protein sequence: CASSYAMTQGYTEAFF.

V gene TRBV11-1 combines with J gene TRBJ2-5; 11 bases map to TRBD1. The ends lost 5 bases at V and 4 bases at J; junction bases unmatched: 12. This CDR3 region has 17 residues. Per the germline V gene, CDR1 is SGHAT and CDR2 is FQDESV (reference sequence). CDR3 DNA: TGTGCCAGCAGCACTAGGACAGGGGGCTATTTAGGAGAGACCCAGTACTTC. This gives the protein CASSTRTGGYLGETQYF.

The chain employs TRBV19 and TRBJ2-1, with TRBD2 matching over 9 bases. V shed 3 bases, J shed 10 bases, and the junction held 4 bases outside the gene matches. In germline, CDR1 is LNHDA, CDR2 SQIVND (reference sequence). This CDR3 contains 13 residues. The CDR3 loop reads CASSITGTSEQFF. The DNA of the CDR3 is TGTGCCAGTAGTATCACCGGGACTAGCGAGCAGTTCTTC. The whole variable domain, remainder taken from reference TRBV19 and TRBJ2-1, is DGGITQSPKYLFRKEGQNVTLSCEQNLNHDAMYWYRQDPGQGLRLIYYSQIVNDFQKGDIAEGYSVSREKKESFPLTVTSAQKNPTAFYLCASSITGTSEQFFGPGTRLTVL.

The chain joins TRBV4-1 to TRBJ2-7; D possibly corresponds to TRBD2 (5 bases). V was pared by 0 bases and J by 3 bases, with 9 bases between. The CDR3 is 14 residues long. Germline V lookup: CDR1 MGHRA, CDR2 YSYEKL. CDR3 DNA: TGCGCCAGCAGCCAAGATTCGGGAAACTACGAGCAGTACTTC. This gives the protein CASSQDSGNYEQYF.

The chain links TRBV5-1 to TRBJ1-1; D remains ambiguous. Trimming cost V 2 bases and J 8 bases, with 13 bases left between them. Germline-derived CDR1 and CDR2 are SGHRS and YFSETQ. CDR3 length equals 13 residues. CDR3 DNA sequence: TGCGCCAGCAGCTTTTGGGCTGACGCCGAAGCTTTCTTT. Translation gives CASSFWADAEAFF.

This chain links TRBV5-1 with TRBJ2-3; D gene unclear. V lost 0 bases to trimming and J lost 0 bases, with 8 bases between them. Germline V gene lookup returns CDR1 SGHRS and CDR2 YFSETQ. The CDR3 sequence is 15 residues long. CDR3 residues: CASSLGTRSTDTQYF. In DNA, the CDR3 is TGCGCCAGCAGCTTGGGAACTCGGAGCACAGATACGCAGTATTTT.

This clone was found a few times. The rearrangement links TRBV5-1 to TRBJ1-1; D is uncertain. Germline assignment: CDR1 SGHRS and CDR2 YFSETQ. The CDR3 has 13 amino acids. Trimming took 2 bases from V and 2 from J, leaving 7 bases between them. The CDR3 protein is CASSFSTNTEAFF. In nucleotides, the CDR3 is TGCGCCAGCAGCTTTAGCACAAACACTGAAGCTTTCTTT.

This clone has more than one count but fewer than ten. The chain couples TRBV5-1 to TRBJ2-7; 8 bases match TRBD2. Germline CDR1 SGHRS, CDR2 YFSETQ. With V trimmed by 1 base and J by 5 bases, 2 bases remained unmatched. The CDR3 runs 13 residues. Written as DNA, the CDR3 is TGCGCCAGCAGCTTGCCAGCGGGAGACGAGCAGTACTTC. Protein: CASSLPAGDEQYF.

This rearrangement joins TRBV4-1 to TRBJ2-4; a weak D match, TRBD2 (6 bases). Germline lookup yields CDR1 MGHRA and CDR2 YSYEKL. This CDR3 spans 18 amino acids. V dropped 3 bases and J dropped 0 bases, with 18 bases sitting between them. CDR3 residues: CASSHSTGLKLAKNIQYF. Here the CDR3 DNA reads TGCGCCAGCAGCCATTCCACGGGACTCAAGCTAGCCAAAAACATTCAGTACTTC.

This clone was seen a single time. CDR3 region: CASSPETGVAGFNQPQHF. DNA of the CDR3: TGTGCCAGCAGCCCAGAGACAGGGGTTGCAGGTTTTAATCAGCCCCAGCATTTT. The gene calls are TRBV5-5 and TRBJ1-5; 8 bases fit TRBD1. V lost 4 bases to trimming and J lost 4 bases; unmatched junction nucleotides: 16. The length of the CDR3 is 18 residues. Germline V gene lookup returns CDR1 SGHKS and CDR2 YYEKEE (reference sequence).

The chain uses TRBV11-2 and TRBJ1-2; D gene uncertain. The CDR3 is made up of 13 amino acids. CDR1 is SGHAT, CDR2 FQNNGV, per germline. V dropped 5 bases and J dropped 5 bases, with 12 bases sitting between them. CDR3 nucleotide sequence: TGTGCCAGCAGCCCCCCGAGGGTTTATGGCTACACCTTC. Protein sequence: CASSPPRVYGYTF.

The chain has TRBV7-9 and TRBJ1-1; TRBD1 is a possible D gene (6 bases). Looked up from germline, CDR1 is SEHNR and CDR2 is FQNEAQ (reference sequence). The CDR3 is 14 amino acids. Trimming took off 0 bases at V and 4 bases at J, with 9 bases between the two ends. Here the CDR3 reads CASSLARGSTEAFF. As DNA, the CDR3 is TGTGCCAGCAGCTTAGCCAGGGGTAGCACTGAAGCTTTCTTT.

This clone occurred a few times. The chain uses TRBV14 and TRBJ2-3; D gene ambiguous. The V end lost 0 bases, the J end lost 5 bases, and 9 bases lay between the germline ends. Germline values: CDR1 SGHDN, CDR2 FVKESK. The CDR3 is 14 residues long. DNA for the CDR3: TGTGCCAGCAGCCAAGATCTTAATATAGATACGCAGTATTTT. It yields the protein CASSQDLNIDTQYF.